This T cell receptor (beta chain) was recovered during a study of regulatory T cells in long-lasting Graves disease. General study results and limits: TCR diversity in persistent Graves' patients was below that of newly diagnosed ones. Favored usage of TRBV28, TRBJ1-2 and TRBJ2-5 was recorded in persistent disease.

In building TCR beta libraries, iRepertoire HTBI primers were used together with Arm-PCR of CDR3 regions. One entry per CDR3 protein results from TCRdb running MiXCR on the multiplex PCR reads. The sample has roughly 700,000 distinct CDR3 sequences, around 30% seen once. This clonotype was seen ten or more times. Its antigen is currently unknown. There are 13 residues in the CDR3. The germline V gene encodes CDR1 MDHEN and CDR2 SYDVKM. V lost 7 bases to trimming and J lost 4 bases, with 13 bases between them. The time point denotes: persistent/refractory GD, antithyroid drugs over 5 years with positive TRAb. Generation of the TCR library employed RNA extracted from PBMCs.

The gene calls are TRBV28 and TRBJ1-1; D is undetermined. The receptor's source is a female donor with Graves disease. The material sequenced was peripheral blood mononuclear cells (PBMCs), taken when the disease was refractory, from a patient treated with antithyroid drugs. The CDR3 spells CASTRRGGTEAFF. The CDR3 bases are TGTGCCAGCACCCGGCGGGGTGGCACTGAAGCTTTCTTT.